The 27 T cell receptor beta chains below all came from one sample that was sequenced in a study of CD8+CD57+ T cells in acquired aplastic anemia listed by TCRdb under 2018. The sample was run on an Illumina HiSeq 2000. Profiling of TCR beta VDJ combinations and CDR3 sequences used genomic DNA as the template. The raw public reads went through TCRdb reprocessing: fastp at Q25, MiXCR clone calling, in-frame beta chains kept. Identical CDR3 proteins give one entry, which carries the most common genes and DNA. This sample has roughly 190,000 distinct CDR3 sequences in its table, and approximately 49% of those were observed once. The top ten hold about 16% of the sample. The source material was sorted CD4+, CD8+, or CD8+CD57+ T cells (not recorded which) from PBMCs. The receptors shown here come from a human donor in good health, serving as a control.

The chain couples TRBV12-3 or TRBV12-4 to TRBJ1-6; D perhaps matches TRBD1 (6 bases). Trimming pared 7 bases from V and 7 bases from J, leaving 14 bases between. CDR3 length: 14 residues. The CDR3 DNA follows: TGTGCCAGCACCCGGGACAAAGGAAATTCACCCCTCCACTTT. Translation gives CASTRDKGNSPLHF.

This clonotype has a count of ten or more. The chain carries TRBV6-1 and TRBJ1-5; TRBD1 might be the D (6 bases). CDR3 length: 15 amino acids. V shed 6 bases and J shed 10 bases, with 22 bases lying between them. The germline V gene has CDR1 MNHNS and CDR2 SASEGT. CDR3 sequence (DNA): TGTGCCAGCAGACCCACAGGGATACTTGGCAGTCCCCAGCATTTT. Translated, it gives CASRPTGILGSPQHF.

The rearrangement joins TRBV9 to TRBJ1-1, with D unresolved. The CDR3 extends over 12 amino acids. Trimming took 4 bases from V and 12 from J, leaving 16 bases between them. CDR1 is SGDLS and CDR2 is YYNGEE in the germline V gene. CDR3 coding DNA: TGTGCCAGCAGCACGACCCTTTCCCCAACTTTCTTT. Amino acids: CASSTTLSPTFF.

Many counts were recorded for this clonotype. The CDR3 nucleotides are TGTGCCAGTTTAACCGGGACAACATTAAATTCACCCCTCCACTTT. It is translated as CASLTGTTLNSPLHF. The rearrangement uses TRBV28 and TRBJ1-6; a weak D match, TRBD1 (6 bases). This CDR3 has 15 amino acids. V lost 9 bases and J lost 7, with 19 bases in between. CDR1 is MDHEN, CDR2 SYDVKM, per germline.

The CDR3: CASSQALQTRYNSPLHF. In DNA, the CDR3 is TGTGCCAGCAGCCAAGCCCTCCAGACTCGCTATAATTCACCCCTCCACTTT. The chain combines TRBV7-2 with TRBJ1-6; D call uncertain. There are 17 residues in the CDR3. V was clipped by 5 bases and J by 3 bases, with 17 bases between them. Germline V gives CDR1 SGHTA, CDR2 FQGNSA. The full variable domain, rest sourced from reference TRBV7-2 and TRBJ1-6, is GAGVSQSPSNKVTEKGKDVELRCDPISGHTALYWYRQSLGQGLEFLIYFQGNSAPDKSGLPSDRFSAERTGGSVSTLTIQRTQQEDSAVYLCASSQALQTRYNSPLHFGNGTRLTVT.

This clonotype occurred once. A read error may explain this, as a much larger clone is one base away. V usage is TRBV5-5 and J usage is TRBJ1-5; 7 positions agree with TRBD1. Unmatched junction bases numbered 6, after V lost 3 bases and J lost 0 bases. Germline CDR1 and CDR2: SGHKS and YYEKEE (reference sequence). This CDR3 contains 16 residues. For the CDR3, the DNA is TGTGCCAGCAGCTCGGTAGGGGGCAATAGCAATCAGCCCCAGCATTTT. It encodes CASSSVGGNSNQPQHF.

The chain employs TRBV20-1 and TRBJ2-3; 7 nucleotides line up with TRBD2. Looked up from germline, CDR1 is DFQATT and CDR2 is SNEGSKA (reference sequence). CDR3 length: 13 amino acids. DNA for the CDR3: TGCGCAGGACGGGACTACCTCACAGATACGCAGTATTTT. The encoded protein is CAGRDYLTDTQYF.

This chain connects TRBV9 to TRBJ1-1; perhaps TRBD1 as D (5 bases). V dropped 2 bases and J dropped 0 bases, with 8 bases sitting between them. The CDR3 extends over 14 amino acids. CDR1 is SGDLS, CDR2 YYNGEE, per germline. The CDR3 reads CASSVGALNTEAFF. The CDR3 nucleotides read TGTGCCAGCAGCGTTGGGGCTTTGAACACTGAAGCTTTCTTT.

At least ten counts were recorded for this clonotype. The chain couples TRBV10-3 to TRBJ2-2; 8 bases fit TRBD2. The CDR3 length is 15 residues. Germline V gene data show CDR1 as ENHRY and CDR2 as SYGVKD. Germline trimming cut 5 bases from V and 5 bases from J; bases unmatched to any gene: 7. The DNA of the CDR3 is TGTGCCATCAGTAGCGGGGGAAGCGGGACCGGGGAGCTGTTTTTT. The encoded protein is CAISSGGSGTGELFF.

The rearrangement uses TRBV20-1 and TRBJ2-3; D not certain. In germline, CDR1 is DFQATT, CDR2 SNEGSKA (reference sequence). V lost 2 bases, J lost 6 bases, and 3 bases lay in between. The CDR3 covers 10 residues. CDR3 coding DNA: TGCAGTGCTAGATCGGATACGCAGTATTTT. This sequence encodes CSARSDTQYF.

This clonotype was detected only once. The genes are TRBV24-1 and TRBJ1-6, with 7 bases fitting TRBD1. Germline V gene data show CDR1 as KGHDR and CDR2 as SFDVKD. The length of the CDR3 is 14 residues. The V gene end was trimmed by 4 bases and the J gene end by 9 bases; junction bases not matched to a gene: 5. CDR3 loop: CATSDVDRASPLHF. As DNA, the CDR3 is TGTGCCACCAGTGACGTCGACAGGGCTTCACCCCTCCACTTT.

As regards this clonotype: A junction end diverges from the germline sequence, so it may reflect a read error. The genes are TRBV10-1 and TRBJ2-1; 7 positions match TRBD2. This CDR3 contains 14 residues. Germline loops: CDR1 WNHNN, CDR2 SYGVQD (reference sequence). CDR3 bases: TGCGCCGGCAGTGGACCGGGACTATACAATGAGCAGTTCTTC. This gives the protein CAGSGPGLYNEQFF.

In its sample, this clonotype was seen a few times. A much larger clone lies a single base off, so this may be a read error. V usage is TRBV7-3 and J usage is TRBJ1-1; a weak D match, TRBD1 (6 bases). The germline V and J ends were trimmed by 5 bases and 3 bases, with 19 bases remaining between them. This CDR3 has 16 amino acids. The germline V gene has CDR1 SGHTA and CDR2 FQGTGA. The DNA for the CDR3 is TGTGCCAGCAGCAATACAGGGTCAAAGATGGACACTGAAGCTTTCTTT. Its translation: CASSNTGSKMDTEAFF. Full variable domain (rest looked up from reference TRBV7-3 and TRBJ1-1): GAGVSQTPSNKVTEKGKYVELRCDPISGHTALYWYRQSLGQGPEFLIYFQGTGAADDSGLPNDRFFAVRPEGSVSTLKIQRTERGDSAVYLCASSNTGSKMDTEAFFGQGTRLTVV.

Notes on this clonotype: This may be a read error: a much more frequent sequence differs by one nucleotide. The rearrangement links TRBV12-3 or TRBV12-4 to TRBJ1-2; D gene ambiguous. CDR3 length equals 17 residues. CDR3 sequence (DNA): TGTGCTAGTGGTTGGCGGAGACAAAGCTACGGGGTTTATGGCTACACCTTC. As protein: CASGWRRQSYGVYGYTF.

This clonotype appeared once. This rearrangement joins TRBV18 to TRBJ1-1, with TRBD1 matching 7 bases. The junction had 9 bases not matched to a gene; V was cut back by 8 bases and J by 0 bases. The germline CDR1 and CDR2 sequences are KGHSH and LQKENI. This CDR3 is 15 amino acids long. The CDR3 DNA follows: TGTGCCAGCCCACTTGGACAGGCTATGAACACTGAAGCTTTCTTT. Protein product: CASPLGQAMNTEAFF. The full variable domain, in which reference TRBV18 and TRBJ1-1 provide the parts outside the CDR3, is NAGVMQNPRHLVRRRGQEARLRCSPMKGHSHVYWYRQLPEEGLKFMVYLQKENIIDESGMPKERFSAEFPKEGPSILRIQQVVRGDSAAYFCASPLGQAMNTEAFFGQGTRLTVV.

This clonotype was detected a few times. With a much larger clone just one base away, this may be a read error. This chain links TRBV5-6 with TRBJ1-4; D not certain. Germline CDR1 reads SGHDT; CDR2 reads YYEEEE. Trimming left V 3 bases short and J 7 bases short, with 25 bases between. This CDR3 has 18 residues. In nucleotides, the CDR3 is TGTGCCAGCAGCTGTACGACCCTTTGGGAGTTAAAGGGTGAAAAACTGTTTTTT. Translating gives CASSCTTLWELKGEKLFF.

This clonotype has at least ten counts. The chain joins TRBV4-3 to TRBJ2-3; tentative D call: TRBD2 (6 bases). The CDR3 consists of 16 residues. Trimming took off 4 bases at V and 1 base at J, with 15 bases between the two ends. Germline V gene data show CDR1 as LGHNA and CDR2 as YSLEER. The CDR3 sequence is CASSLTGGSGTDTQYF. In DNA, the CDR3 is TGCGCCAGCAGCCTAACCGGGGGTTCGGGCACAGATACGCAGTATTTT.

The CDR3 spells CASSGSNTGELFF. The CDR3 coding sequence is TGTGCCAGCAGTGGATCTAACACCGGGGAGCTGTTTTTT. The chain links TRBV25-1 to TRBJ2-2, with D hard to call. V was trimmed by 4 bases and J by 2 bases, leaving 5 bases between them. The CDR3 spans 13 residues. CDR1 MGHDK and CDR2 SYGVNS come from the germline V gene.

The J gene is TRBJ2-5, the V gene TRBV7-3; TRBD1 or TRBD2 may be the D gene (5 bases each). The CDR3 length is 16 residues. V lost 0 bases to trimming and J lost 5 bases, with 16 bases between them. Looked up from germline, CDR1 is SGHTA and CDR2 is FQGTGA. The CDR3 is CASSLTSGTNRETQYF. CDR3 nucleotides: TGTGCCAGCAGCTTAACGTCGGGGACCAACCGGGAGACCCAGTACTTC. The whole variable domain, remainder taken from reference TRBV7-3 and TRBJ2-5, is GAGVSQTPSNKVTEKGKYVELRCDPISGHTALYWYRQSLGQGPEFLIYFQGTGAADDSGLPNDRFFAVRPEGSVSTLKIQRTERGDSAVYLCASSLTSGTNRETQYFGPGTRLLVL.

This clonotype showed up many times. The chain is built from TRBV7-9 and TRBJ1-4, with TRBD1 as a possible D gene (5 bases). The V gene's germline CDR1 is SEHNR and CDR2 FQNEAQ (reference sequence). CDR3 length: 15 residues. V lost 3 bases and J lost 6, with 14 bases in between. This CDR3 reads CASSFQGFGDEKLFF. The CDR3 DNA is TGTGCCAGCAGCTTTCAGGGCTTCGGGGATGAAAAACTGTTTTTT.

The chain joins TRBV4-1 to TRBJ2-1; 14 bases are a match to TRBD2. Germline assignment: CDR1 MGHRA and CDR2 YSYEKL. The CDR3 consists of 16 residues. The trim removed 5 bases at V and 8 bases at J, leaving 8 bases unmatched. Here the CDR3 DNA reads TGCGCCAGCAGCACCGGGACTAGCGGGAGTATATATGAGCAGTTCTTC. Amino acid sequence: CASSTGTSGSIYEQFF.

This clonotype was detected many times. The genes are TRBV6-2 or TRBV6-3 and TRBJ2-3; D is undetermined. CDR3 length: 13 residues. V was pared by 6 bases and J by 0 bases, with 7 bases between. CDR1 and CDR2 (germline): MNHEY, SVGEGT. CDR3 DNA sequence: TGTGCCAGCAGGGTCCTGAGCACAGATACGCAGTATTTT. Encoded protein: CASRVLSTDTQYF.

This clonotype has a single count. This chain links TRBV9 with TRBJ1-2, with D uncertain. Germline V gene lookup returns CDR1 SGDLS and CDR2 YYNGEE. Deletions cut 3 bases from V and 6 bases from J, with 3 bases between. The CDR3 loop spans 10 amino acids. For the CDR3, the DNA is TGTGCCAGCAGCGGGGATGGCTACACCTTC. It yields the protein CASSGDGYTF.

This clonotype has at least ten counts. V is TRBV19 and J is TRBJ1-6; maybe TRBD1 (5 bases). Germline V CDR1 and CDR2: LNHDA, SQIVND (reference sequence). The V gene lost 0 bases and the J gene lost 0 bases, with 12 bases spanning the gap. CDR3 length equals 18 residues. The CDR3 protein is CASSIDWGVSSYNSPLHF. CDR3 DNA sequence: TGTGCCAGTAGTATAGATTGGGGGGTAAGCTCCTATAATTCACCCCTCCACTTT.

The chain recombines TRBV20-1 with TRBJ2-3; TRBD2 aligns across 15 bases. CDR3 length: 15 amino acids. Germline trimming cut 2 bases from V and 6 bases from J; bases unmatched to any gene: 3. Looked up from germline, CDR1 is DFQATT and CDR2 is SNEGSKA (reference sequence). DNA of the CDR3: TGCAGTGCTAGAAAGGGGACTAGCGGGGGGGATACGCAGTATTTT. The encoded protein is CSARKGTSGGDTQYF.

The V gene is TRBV7-6, the J gene TRBJ1-4; maybe TRBD1 (6 bases). CDR3 size: 15 residues. CDR1 is SGHVS, CDR2 FNYEAQ, per germline. With 5 bases removed from V and 11 bases from J, the gap between germline ends came to 21 bases. In nucleotides, the CDR3 is TGTGCCAGCAGCCGACACAGGACAGAGACCTGGAAACTGTTTTTT. Amino acids: CASSRHRTETWKLFF.

The chain employs TRBV9 and TRBJ2-2; the D gene is possibly TRBD1 (6 bases). Germline V gives CDR1 SGDLS, CDR2 YYNGEE. This CDR3 is built from 15 residues. V was shortened by 4 bases and J by 6 bases, with 16 bases between the two germline ends. CDR3 in DNA: TGTGCCAGCAGCCCCTATAACAGGGCGGCCGGGGAGCTGTTTTTT. It is translated as CASSPYNRAAGELFF.